This note documents a single TCR beta chain sequence. Its antigen remains unidentified. No base-level quality is on record; no much larger clone is a single base apart. TCR CDR3 regions were amplified from genomic DNA by multiplex PCR using the deep immunoSEQ assay. For each cell subset, the extracted genomic DNA was distributed evenly across all wells of several immunoSEQ 96-well plates, and each plate served as one replicate. For sorted subsets, 150 to 250 ng of genomic DNA, equivalent to some 30,000 T cell genomes, went into each replicate PCR. The purified libraries were quantified using a Qubit 3.0 fluorometer, sized with a Bioanalyzer 2100, and then quantified again using the KAPA Library Quantification kit. A separate single-read 150-cycle Illumina NextSeq 550 flow cell was used to sequence each immunoSEQ 96-well plate. Per the original workflow: Because the immunoSEQ output held only junctional sequences and lacked quality scores, the filtering could not match the filtering applied to full-length reads. Sequences were annotated with PyIR, a Python wrapper for IgBLAST v1.9, and V/J genes and CDR3 were assigned using IMGT germline references. Reads were filtered out if the reads had weak V/J assignments (E-value above 1e-6), no CDR3, stop codons, out-of-frame junctions, or ambiguous translated residues. V3J clonotypes were defined as sequences sharing the same inferred V gene, J gene, and CDR3 amino acid sequence. Percentage overlap between repertoires was computed as shared unique clonotypes divided by the size of the smaller repertoire. Repertoire richness was assessed with RTK rarefaction, the Chao1 estimator, and Recon v2.1 estimates of unobserved clonotypes. OLGA was used to compute generation probabilities for all TCRbeta clonotypes that the gDNA method yielded from a handful of donors. As stored in TCRdb, this immuneACCESS dataset retains in-frame rearrangements with V and J assigned. A fraction of the clones does not appear; measured against another copy, unresolved V genes explain less than half of the discrepancy, and the remainder lacks a known reason. V, J and clone size were drawn from that table, and D and trimming were deduced from the DNA. This sample is represented by about 2.1 million clones; about 94% of them were singletons. The ten largest clones represent more than 1.5% of the sample.

The data derive from a study of shared clonotypes between healthy human individuals (dated by TCRdb to about 2020). A note on the overall study: A few men and a couple of women, aged 18 to 49 years, made up the cohort. For each donor, CD4 naive and CD4 memory were each run on three plates, CD8 naive on two plates, and CD8 memory on one plate. To estimate repertoire size and how much clonotype sharing occurs between individuals, the study deeply sequenced the blood TCR repertoires of five healthy adults. Leukapheresis yielded between about 0.9 and 9 billion PBMCs per donor. Libraries were prepared and TCR repertoires were sequenced by different laboratories using diverse techniques, in order to increase sequencing depth and limit assay-specific biases. Study-wide findings and limitations: Even with the large sequencing depth, rarefaction of the sorted-subset datasets indicated that sequencing was incomplete. Only blood was sampled, and tissue TCR repertoires likely differ from those in blood. Because the study included a small number of donors, the genetic and exposure-history diversity represented was limited. Pairwise subsampling led to the expectation that sequencing depth would affect the degree of clonotype sharing among donors. Larger estimated clonotype richness was generally found for naive subsets than for memory subsets. Higher generation probabilities were observed for clonotypes shared by all four sorted-subset donors than for non-shared clonotypes. Across a few donors, approximately 5% of naive CD4, roughly 3.8% of naive CD8, 2.3% of memory CD4, and 0.4% of memory CD8 clonotypes were shared.

For the CD8 naive samples, CD45RO-negative cells were positively selected for CCR7, yielding a CD45RA+CCR7+ population from which TemRA cells were excluded. Donors were healthy HIV-negative adults with no recently reported acute infections or vaccinations. Every donor was a Caucasian adult residing in Nashville, Tennessee, USA. Blood was collected by leukapheresis, and PBMCs were isolated by Ficoll-Histopaque density gradient centrifugation and then cryopreserved in liquid nitrogen vapor phase. Purity and quantity of every magnetically sorted T cell population were checked by analytical flow cytometry. From each sorted fraction, genomic DNA was isolated and quantified by UV absorbance on a Nanodrop 2000c. V gives up 3 bases and J gives up 0 bases, and the segment between their germline ends measures 9 bases. CDR1 is given as MNHEY and CDR2 as SMNVEV, both from the germline V gene (reference sequence). The CDR3, from cysteine to phenylalanine, totals 15 residues. The DNA shown is the 45-base CDR3, in frame from base 1.

Rearrangement joined TRBV27 to TRBJ2-1, with an unclear D gene assignment. Specimen: naive CD8+ T cells from PBMCs. The meaning of the sample's cell subset or site label: CD45RA+CCR7+. This TCR derives from a young man in good health. Some clones in this sample may be carry-over from other donors' samples. The CDR3 is CASSFPTRSYNEQFF. The sequenced DNA is TGTGCCAGCAGTTTTCCAACACGCTCCTACAATGAGCAGTTCTTC.